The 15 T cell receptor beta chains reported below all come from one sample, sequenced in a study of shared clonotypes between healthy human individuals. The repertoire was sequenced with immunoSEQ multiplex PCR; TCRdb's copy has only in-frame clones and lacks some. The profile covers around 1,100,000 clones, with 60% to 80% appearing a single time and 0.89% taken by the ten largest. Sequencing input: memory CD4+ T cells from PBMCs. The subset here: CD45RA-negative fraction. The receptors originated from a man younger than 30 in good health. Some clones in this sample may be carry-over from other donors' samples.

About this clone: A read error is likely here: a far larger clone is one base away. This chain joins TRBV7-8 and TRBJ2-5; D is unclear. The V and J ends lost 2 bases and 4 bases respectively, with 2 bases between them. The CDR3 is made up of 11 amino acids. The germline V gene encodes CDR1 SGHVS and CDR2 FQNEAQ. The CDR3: CASSLSETQYF. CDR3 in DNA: TGTGCCAGCAGCTTATCAGAGACCCAGTACTTC.

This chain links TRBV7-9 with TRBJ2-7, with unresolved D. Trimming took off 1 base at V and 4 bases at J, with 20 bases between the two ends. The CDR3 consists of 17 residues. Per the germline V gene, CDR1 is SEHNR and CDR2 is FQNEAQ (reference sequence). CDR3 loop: CASSLVVGSEIPYEQYF. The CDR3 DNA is TGTGCCAGCAGCTTAGTTGTAGGTTCAGAAATCCCTTACGAGCAGTACTTC.

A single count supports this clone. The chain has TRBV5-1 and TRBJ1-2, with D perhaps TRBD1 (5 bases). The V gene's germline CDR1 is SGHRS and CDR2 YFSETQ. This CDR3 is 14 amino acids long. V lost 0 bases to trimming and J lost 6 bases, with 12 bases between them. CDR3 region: CASSLAQGKDGYTF. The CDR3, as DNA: TGCGCCAGCAGCTTGGCTCAGGGTAAGGATGGCTACACCTTC.

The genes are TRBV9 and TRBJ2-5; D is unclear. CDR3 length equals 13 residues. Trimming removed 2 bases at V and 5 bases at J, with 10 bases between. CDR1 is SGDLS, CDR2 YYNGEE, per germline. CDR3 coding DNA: TGTGCCAGCAGCGTGTCCGGATGGGAGACCCAGTACTTC. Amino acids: CASSVSGWETQYF. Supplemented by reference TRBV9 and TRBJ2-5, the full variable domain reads DSGVTQTPKHLITATGQRVTLRCSPRSGDLSVYWYQQSLDQGLQFLIQYYNGEERAKGNILERFSAQQFPDLHSELNLSSLELGDSALYFCASSVSGWETQYFGPGTRLLVL.

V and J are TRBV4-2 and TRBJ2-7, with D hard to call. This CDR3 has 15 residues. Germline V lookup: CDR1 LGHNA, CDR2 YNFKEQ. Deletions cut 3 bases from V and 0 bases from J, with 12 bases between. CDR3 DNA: TGTGCCAGCAGCCACGAAGGCCGGAGCTCCTACGAGCAGTACTTC. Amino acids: CASSHEGRSSYEQYF.

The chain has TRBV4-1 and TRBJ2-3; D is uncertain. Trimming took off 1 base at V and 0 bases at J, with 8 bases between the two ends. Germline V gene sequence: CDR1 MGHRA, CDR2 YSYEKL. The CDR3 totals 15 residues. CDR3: CASSQGAISTDTQYF. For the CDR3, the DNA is TGCGCCAGCAGCCAAGGGGCAATTAGCACAGATACGCAGTATTTT.

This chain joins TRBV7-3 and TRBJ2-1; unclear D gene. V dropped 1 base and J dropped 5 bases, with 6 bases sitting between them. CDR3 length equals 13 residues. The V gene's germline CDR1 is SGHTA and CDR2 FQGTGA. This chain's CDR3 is CASSLNDDNEQFF. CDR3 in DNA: TGTGCCAGCAGCTTAAATGATGACAATGAGCAGTTCTTC. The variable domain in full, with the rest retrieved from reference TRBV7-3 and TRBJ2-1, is GAGVSQTPSNKVTEKGKYVELRCDPISGHTALYWYRQSLGQGPEFLIYFQGTGAADDSGLPNDRFFAVRPEGSVSTLKIQRTERGDSAVYLCASSLNDDNEQFFGPGTRLTVL.

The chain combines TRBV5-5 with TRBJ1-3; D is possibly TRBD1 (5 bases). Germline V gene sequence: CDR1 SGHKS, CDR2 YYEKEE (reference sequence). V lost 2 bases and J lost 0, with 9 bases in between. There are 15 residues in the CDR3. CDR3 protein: CASSLTGNSGNTIYF. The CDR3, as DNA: TGTGCCAGCAGCTTAACAGGAAACTCTGGAAACACCATATATTTT.

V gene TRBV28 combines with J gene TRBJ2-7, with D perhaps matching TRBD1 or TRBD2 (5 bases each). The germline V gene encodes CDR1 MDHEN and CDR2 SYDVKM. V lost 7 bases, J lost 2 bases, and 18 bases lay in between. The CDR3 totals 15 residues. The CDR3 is CASTTPGTGTYEQYF. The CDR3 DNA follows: TGTGCCAGCACCACCCCCGGGACGGGGACCTACGAGCAGTACTTC.

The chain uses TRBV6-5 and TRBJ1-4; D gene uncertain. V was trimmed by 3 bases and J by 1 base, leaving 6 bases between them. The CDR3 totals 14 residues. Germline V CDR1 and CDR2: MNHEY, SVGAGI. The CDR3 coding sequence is TGTGCCAGCAGTTATTCCGTAACTAATGAAAAACTGTTTTTT. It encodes CASSYSVTNEKLFF.

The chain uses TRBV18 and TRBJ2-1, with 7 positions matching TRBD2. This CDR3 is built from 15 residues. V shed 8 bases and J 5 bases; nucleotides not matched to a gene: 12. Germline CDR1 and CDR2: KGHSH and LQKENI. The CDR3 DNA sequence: TGTGCCAGCAGAACTAGCGTTAGTTTCGACAATGAGCAGTTCTTC. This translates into CASRTSVSFDNEQFF. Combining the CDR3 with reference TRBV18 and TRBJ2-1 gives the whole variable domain NAGVMQNPRHLVRRRGQEARLRCSPMKGHSHVYWYRQLPEEGLKFMVYLQKENIIDESGMPKERFSAEFPKEGPSILRIQQVVRGDSAAYFCASRTSVSFDNEQFFGPGTRLTVL.

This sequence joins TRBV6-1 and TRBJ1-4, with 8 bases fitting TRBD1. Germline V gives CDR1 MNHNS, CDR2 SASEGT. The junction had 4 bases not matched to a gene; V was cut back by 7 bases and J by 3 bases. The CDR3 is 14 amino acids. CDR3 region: CASTWTGSNEKLFF. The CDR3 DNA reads TGTGCCAGCACTTGGACAGGGTCTAATGAAAAACTGTTTTTT.

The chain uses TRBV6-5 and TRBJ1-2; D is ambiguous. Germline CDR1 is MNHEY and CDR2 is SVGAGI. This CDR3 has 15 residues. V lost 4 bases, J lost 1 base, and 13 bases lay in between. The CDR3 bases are TGTGCCAGCAGTTCACGGACGGGTTATAACTATGGCTACACCTTC. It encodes CASSSRTGYNYGYTF.

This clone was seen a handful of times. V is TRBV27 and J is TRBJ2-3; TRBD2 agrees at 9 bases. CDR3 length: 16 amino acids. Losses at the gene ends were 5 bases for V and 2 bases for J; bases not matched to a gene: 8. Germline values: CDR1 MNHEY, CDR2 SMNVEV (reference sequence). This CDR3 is CASSRESGRHTDTQYF. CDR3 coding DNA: TGTGCCAGCAGTCGAGAGAGCGGGAGGCACACAGATACGCAGTATTTT.

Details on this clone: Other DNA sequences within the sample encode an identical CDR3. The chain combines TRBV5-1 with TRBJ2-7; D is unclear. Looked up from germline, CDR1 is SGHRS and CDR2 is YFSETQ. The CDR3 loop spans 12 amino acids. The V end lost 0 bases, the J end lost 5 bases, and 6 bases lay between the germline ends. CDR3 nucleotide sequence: TGCGCCAGCAGCTTGGTTCTGGACGAGCAGTACTTC. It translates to CASSLVLDEQYF. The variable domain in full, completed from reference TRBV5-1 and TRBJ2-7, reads KAGVTQTPRYLIKTRGQQVTLSCSPISGHRSVSWYQQTPGQGLQFLFEYFSETQRNKGNFPGRFSGRQFSNSRSEMNVSTLELGDSALYLCASSLVLDEQYFGPGTRLTVT.